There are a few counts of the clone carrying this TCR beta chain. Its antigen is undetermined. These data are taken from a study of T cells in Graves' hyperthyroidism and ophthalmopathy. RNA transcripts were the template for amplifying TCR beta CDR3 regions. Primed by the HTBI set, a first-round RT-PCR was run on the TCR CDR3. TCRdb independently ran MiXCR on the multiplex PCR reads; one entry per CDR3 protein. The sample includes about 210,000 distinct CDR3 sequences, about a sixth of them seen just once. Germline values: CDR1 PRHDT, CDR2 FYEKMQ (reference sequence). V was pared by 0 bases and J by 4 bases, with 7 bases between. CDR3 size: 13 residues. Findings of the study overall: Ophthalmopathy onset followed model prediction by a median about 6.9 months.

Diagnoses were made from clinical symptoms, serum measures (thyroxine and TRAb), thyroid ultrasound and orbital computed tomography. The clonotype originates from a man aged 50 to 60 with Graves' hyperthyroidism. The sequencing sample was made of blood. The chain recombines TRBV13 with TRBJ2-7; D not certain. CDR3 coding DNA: TGTGCCAGCAGCTTAGGCCTCCGATACGAGCAGTACTTC. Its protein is CASSLGLRYEQYF.